The 6 T cell receptor beta chains presented below share a single source sample, sequenced in a study of shared clonotypes between healthy human individuals. Libraries were prepared by immunoSEQ multiplex PCR; TCRdb keeps only in-frame clonotypes and omits some of them. The sample includes over a million clones, roughly 96% seen only once; the top ten take about 1%. The specimen sequenced was naive CD4+ T cells sorted from blood. Regarding subset: CD45RA+ positively selected. These receptors all stem from a man younger than 45 in good health.

The V and J genes are TRBV5-1 and TRBJ2-1, with D maybe TRBD2 (6 bases). Deletions cut 6 bases from V and 0 bases from J, with 13 bases between. Germline lookup yields CDR1 SGHRS and CDR2 YFSETQ. The CDR3 totals 15 residues. The CDR3 DNA follows: TGCGCCAGCACCCAGGCGGGACTCTCCTACAATGAGCAGTTCTTC. Amino acid sequence: CASTQAGLSYNEQFF.

This chain connects TRBV20-1 to TRBJ1-1; no reliable D call. The CDR3 is 11 amino acids. Trimming cost V 3 bases and J 7 bases, with 9 bases left between them. CDR1 is DFQATT and CDR2 is SNEGSKA in the germline V gene (reference sequence). The CDR3 loop is CSASRMGEAFF. The CDR3, as DNA: TGCAGTGCTAGTCGAATGGGTGAAGCTTTCTTT.

The chain uses TRBV5-1 and TRBJ1-2, with 8 bases lining up with TRBD1. V lost 4 bases to trimming and J lost 3 bases; unmatched junction nucleotides: 11. There are 16 residues in the CDR3. In germline, CDR1 is SGHRS, CDR2 YFSETQ. CDR3 nucleotides: TGCGCCAGCAGCGGGTTGACAGGGGCCCTCCACTATGGCTACACCTTC. Translated, it gives CASSGLTGALHYGYTF.

The V gene is TRBV5-4, the J gene TRBJ2-3; D remains ambiguous. Germline V CDR1 and CDR2: SGHNT, YYREEE (reference sequence). The CDR3 has 15 amino acids. The V end lost 1 base, the J end lost 9 bases, and 18 bases lay between the germline ends. CDR3 in DNA: TGTGCCAGCAGCTTGCCCGGCTCCGATCTGAAAACGCAGTATTTT. Protein: CASSLPGSDLKTQYF.

V is TRBV7-2 and J is TRBJ2-2; 11 bases map to TRBD2. Germline-derived CDR1 and CDR2 are SGHTA and FQGNSA. Losses at the gene ends were 5 bases for V and 6 bases for J; bases not matched to a gene: 5. The CDR3 contains 15 residues. The CDR3 is CASSQLAGAAGELFF. CDR3 nucleotide sequence: TGTGCCAGCAGCCAACTAGCGGGAGCGGCCGGGGAGCTGTTTTTT.

Comments on this clone: Other DNA variants within this sample encode the same CDR3. This chain joins TRBV5-1 and TRBJ2-3; D gene ambiguous. Trimming removed 4 bases at V and 3 bases at J, with 6 bases between. The germline V gene has CDR1 SGHRS and CDR2 YFSETQ. The CDR3 extends over 12 amino acids. CDR3 DNA sequence: TGCGCCAGCAGCCTCCCTACAGATACGCAGTATTTT. Translation: CASSLPTDTQYF.